The 17 T cell receptor beta chains reported below all come from one sample, sequenced in a study of T cell responses to AZD1222 COVID-19 vaccine. Sequencing was performed with immunoSEQ multiplex PCR; in TCRdb, only in-frame clones are kept and a portion is missing. The sample has fewer than 200,000 clones; around 88% are singletons. The sample consisted of peripheral blood, taken 28 days after the second AZD1222 dose. Source of these receptors: an adult who received the AZD1222 COVID-19 vaccine.

The CDR3 nucleotides read TGTGCCAGCAGGGACAGGGTTACTGAAAAACTGTTTTTT. It is translated as CASRDRVTEKLFF. The chain joins TRBV2 to TRBJ1-4, with TRBD1 identical over 8 bases. Germline CDR1 reads SNHLY; CDR2 reads FYNNEI. Trimming took 6 bases from V and 7 from J; bases not matched to a gene: 4. This CDR3 is built from 13 residues.

The chain combines TRBV7-9 with TRBJ1-5, with 9 bases matching TRBD1. CDR1 is SEHNR and CDR2 is FQNEAQ in the germline V gene (reference sequence). The J segment lost 4 bases and the V segment lost 4 bases, leaving 11 bases of the junction unmatched. This CDR3 spans 17 amino acids. In DNA, the CDR3 is TGTGCCAGCAGCTACGTCCCGGGACAGGGAAAAAATCAGCCCCAGCATTTT. It specifies CASSYVPGQGKNQPQHF. Complete variable domain (other parts from reference TRBV7-9 and TRBJ1-5): DTGVSQNPRHKITKRGQNVTFRCDPISEHNRLYWYRQTLGQGPEFLTYFQNEAQLEKSRLLSDRFSAERPKGSFSTLEIQRTEQGDSAMYLCASSYVPGQGKNQPQHFGDGTRLSIL.

The chain recombines TRBV30 with TRBJ2-2; D remains ambiguous. Germline loops: CDR1 GTSNPN, CDR2 SVGIG (reference sequence). The V end lost 3 bases, the J end lost 5 bases, and 10 bases lay between the germline ends. This CDR3 is built from 13 residues. This chain's CDR3 is CAWRATETGELFF. CDR3 DNA sequence: TGTGCCTGGAGGGCTACAGAAACCGGGGAGCTGTTTTTT.

This clone showed up just once. V usage is TRBV5-4 and J usage is TRBJ1-1; D is undetermined. The germline V gene has CDR1 SGHNT and CDR2 YYREEE (reference sequence). There are 11 residues in the CDR3. Trimming shortened V by 0 bases and J by 6 bases, and 3 bases separated the two germline ends. CDR3 in amino acids: CASSLGAEAFF. CDR3 DNA: TGTGCCAGCAGCTTGGGTGCTGAAGCTTTCTTT.

The chain joins TRBV6-2 or TRBV6-3 to TRBJ1-1; TRBD1 agrees at 7 bases. Germline CDR1 and CDR2: MNHEY and SVGEGT. The CDR3 extends over 18 amino acids. Unmatched junction bases numbered 12, after V lost 2 bases and J lost 0 bases. CDR3 sequence reads: CASSYQLGTELMNTEAFF. The CDR3 DNA follows: TGTGCCAGCAGTTACCAACTTGGGACAGAGCTAATGAACACTGAAGCTTTCTTT.

The genes are TRBV12-3 or TRBV12-4 and TRBJ2-7; D uncertain. V was trimmed by 4 bases and J by 2 bases, leaving 9 bases between them. The CDR3 is made up of 13 amino acids. This chain's CDR3 is CASSWTAAYEQYF. Written as DNA, the CDR3 is TGTGCCAGCAGTTGGACCGCTGCCTACGAGCAGTACTTC.

The rearrangement uses TRBV4-2 and TRBJ1-6; a possible D gene is TRBD1 (5 bases). V was pared by 1 base and J by 7 bases, with 20 bases between. This CDR3 has 18 residues. CDR1 is LGHNA, CDR2 YNFKEQ, per germline. CDR3: CASSQGSRGERQNSPLHF. DNA for the CDR3: TGTGCCAGCAGCCAAGGGTCCCGGGGGGAGAGGCAAAATTCACCCCTCCACTTT.

This chain links TRBV14 with TRBJ1-3; D ambiguous. Trimming pared 4 bases from V and 0 bases from J, leaving 7 bases between. CDR3 size: 14 residues. The germline gives CDR1 SGHDN, CDR2 FVKESK. DNA of the CDR3: TGTGCCAGCAGCCCCGGGTACTCTGGAAACACCATATATTTT. Translation gives CASSPGYSGNTIYF.

This chain joins TRBV2 and TRBJ1-5; tentative D call: TRBD1 (5 bases). CDR1 is SNHLY, CDR2 FYNNEI, per germline. The CDR3 runs 14 residues. V lost 7 bases, J lost 4 bases, and 14 bases lay in between. In DNA form, the CDR3 reads TGTGCCAGCAAAATGACAGAAATTAATCAGCCCCAGCATTTT. It translates to CASKMTEINQPQHF.

CDR3 sequence (DNA): TGTGCCAGCAGCCCAGCACAGAACGGGGGGGCGAACACCGGGGAGCTGTTTTTT. Its translation: CASSPAQNGGANTGELFF. The chain couples TRBV4-2 to TRBJ2-2; 8 bases map to TRBD2. J lost 0 bases, V lost 4 bases, and 10 bases had no gene match. The CDR3 runs 18 residues. CDR1 is LGHNA, CDR2 YNFKEQ, per germline.

This clone was seen only once. The CDR3 loop is CASSLALRNTEAFF. As DNA, the CDR3 is TGTGCCAGCAGCTTGGCCCTGAGGAACACTGAAGCTTTCTTT. The chain couples TRBV5-8 to TRBJ1-1; D not certain. V lost 0 bases and J 1 base, leaving 7 bases between the germline ends. CDR1 SGHTS and CDR2 YDEGEE come from the germline V gene. This CDR3 comprises 14 residues.

This clone was seen more than once but under ten times. This sequence joins TRBV5-1 and TRBJ1-1; TRBD1 matches at 9 bases. V lost 1 base, J lost 1 base, and 8 bases stayed unmatched. The CDR3 consists of 17 residues. CDR1 and CDR2 (germline): SGHRS, YFSETQ. The CDR3 DNA reads TGCGCCAGCAGCTTGATTGGACAGGGGTATCAGAACACTGAAGCTTTCTTT. Residues: CASSLIGQGYQNTEAFF.

The J gene is TRBJ1-2, the V gene TRBV7-9; D not resolved. Germline CDR1 reads SEHNR; CDR2 reads FQNEAQ (reference sequence). The CDR3 totals 14 residues. Trimming left V 1 base short and J 2 bases short, with 8 bases between. The CDR3 region has the DNA TGTGCCAGCAGCTTAGGACTGAAAAACTATGGCTACACCTTC. Protein product: CASSLGLKNYGYTF.

As DNA, the CDR3 is TGTGCCAGCCACCGATTTCGTGGCTACACCTTC. Its translation: CASHRFRGYTF. V and J are TRBV2 and TRBJ1-2, with D unclear. V lost 8 bases and J lost 7, with 11 bases in between. This CDR3 is 11 amino acids long. The V gene's germline CDR1 is SNHLY and CDR2 FYNNEI.

This clone was seen just once. The chain carries TRBV24-1 and TRBJ2-1; 7 bases line up with TRBD2. Germline lookup yields CDR1 KGHDR and CDR2 SFDVKD. V trimming: 3 bases; J trimming: 5 bases; junction bases outside the gene matches: 6. The CDR3 loop spans 15 amino acids. CDR3 nucleotides: TGTGCCACCAGTGATAGAGCGGGGCTAAACAATGAGCAGTTCTTC. Translated: CATSDRAGLNNEQFF.

This chain uses TRBV7-8 with TRBJ1-4; D ambiguous. Germline loops: CDR1 SGHVS, CDR2 FQNEAQ. The CDR3 covers 18 residues. With 3 bases removed from V and 4 bases from J, the gap between germline ends came to 21 bases. The chain's CDR3 is CASSLGLVAAASNEKLFF. Here the CDR3 DNA reads TGTGCCAGCAGCTTGGGTCTCGTGGCAGCGGCGAGTAATGAAAAACTGTTTTTT.

The J gene is TRBJ2-2, the V gene TRBV5-8; 10 nucleotides line up with TRBD1. CDR1 and CDR2 from the germline V gene are SGHTS and YDEGEE. The V and J ends lost 1 base and 4 bases, in that order; junction bases with no gene match: 7. The CDR3 is 17 residues long. Here the CDR3 reads CASSLRGRTGGTGELFF. The CDR3 DNA is TGTGCCAGCAGCTTGAGGGGAAGGACAGGGGGCACCGGGGAGCTGTTTTTT.